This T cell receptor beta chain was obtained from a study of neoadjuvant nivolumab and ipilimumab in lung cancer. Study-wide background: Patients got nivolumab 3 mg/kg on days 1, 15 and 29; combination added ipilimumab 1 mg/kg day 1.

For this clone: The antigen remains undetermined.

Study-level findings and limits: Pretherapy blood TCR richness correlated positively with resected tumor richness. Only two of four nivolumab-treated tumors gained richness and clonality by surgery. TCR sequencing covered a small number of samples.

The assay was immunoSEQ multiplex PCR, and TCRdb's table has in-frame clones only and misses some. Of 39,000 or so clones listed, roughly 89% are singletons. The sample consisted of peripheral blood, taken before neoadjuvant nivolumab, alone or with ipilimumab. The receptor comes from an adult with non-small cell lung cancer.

The CDR3 here is CATDRARFGEQYF. The CDR3 coding sequence is TGTGCCACGGACAGGGCGCGGTTTGGCGAGCAGTACTTC. This sequence joins TRBV30 and TRBJ2-7; 8 bases match TRBD1. Losses at the gene ends were 8 bases for V and 6 bases for J; bases not matched to a gene: 12. Germline V CDR1 and CDR2: GTSNPN, SVGIG (reference sequence). The CDR3 consists of 13 residues.